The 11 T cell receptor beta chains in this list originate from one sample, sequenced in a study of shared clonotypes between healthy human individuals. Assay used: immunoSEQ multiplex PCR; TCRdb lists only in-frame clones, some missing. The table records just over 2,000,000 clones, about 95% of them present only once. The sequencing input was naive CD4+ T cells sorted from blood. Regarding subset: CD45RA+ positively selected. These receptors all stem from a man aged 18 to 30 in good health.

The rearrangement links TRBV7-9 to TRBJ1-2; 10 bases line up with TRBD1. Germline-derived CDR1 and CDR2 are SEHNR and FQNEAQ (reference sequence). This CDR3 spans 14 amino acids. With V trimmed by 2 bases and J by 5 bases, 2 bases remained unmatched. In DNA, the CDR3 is TGTGCCAGCAGCTTAAAGGGACAGGGGTATGGCTACACCTTC. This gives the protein CASSLKGQGYGYTF.

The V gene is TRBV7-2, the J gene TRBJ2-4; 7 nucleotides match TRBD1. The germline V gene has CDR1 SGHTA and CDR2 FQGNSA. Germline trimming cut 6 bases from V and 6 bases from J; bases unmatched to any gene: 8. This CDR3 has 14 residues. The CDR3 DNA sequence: TGTGCCAGCAGGGAACAGGGGACGGGAAACATTCAGTACTTC. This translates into CASREQGTGNIQYF.

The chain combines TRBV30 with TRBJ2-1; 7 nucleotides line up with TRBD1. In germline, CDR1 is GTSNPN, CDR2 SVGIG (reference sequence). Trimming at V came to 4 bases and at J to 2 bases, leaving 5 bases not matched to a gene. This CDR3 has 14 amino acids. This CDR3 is CAWNLGQTYNEQFF. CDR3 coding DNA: TGTGCCTGGAATTTGGGACAGACCTACAATGAGCAGTTCTTC.

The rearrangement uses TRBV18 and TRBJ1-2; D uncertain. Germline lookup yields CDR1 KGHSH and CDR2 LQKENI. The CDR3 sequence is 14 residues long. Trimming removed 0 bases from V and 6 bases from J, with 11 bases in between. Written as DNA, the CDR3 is TGTGCCAGCTCACCACCGGTCGGGGTACATGGCTACACCTTC. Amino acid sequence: CASSPPVGVHGYTF.

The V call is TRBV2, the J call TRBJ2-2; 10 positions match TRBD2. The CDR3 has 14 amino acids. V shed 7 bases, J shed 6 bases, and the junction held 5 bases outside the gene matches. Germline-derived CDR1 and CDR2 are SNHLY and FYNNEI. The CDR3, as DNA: TGTGCCAGCATGGGTAGCGGGAGGTCCGGGGAGCTGTTTTTT. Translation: CASMGSGRSGELFF.

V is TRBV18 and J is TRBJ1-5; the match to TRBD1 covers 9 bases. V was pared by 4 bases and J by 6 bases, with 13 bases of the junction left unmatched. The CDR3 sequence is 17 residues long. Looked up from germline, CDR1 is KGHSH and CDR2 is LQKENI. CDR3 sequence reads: CASSRFGLDRGGQPQHF. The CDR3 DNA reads TGTGCCAGCTCACGATTCGGTTTGGACAGGGGTGGTCAGCCCCAGCATTTT.

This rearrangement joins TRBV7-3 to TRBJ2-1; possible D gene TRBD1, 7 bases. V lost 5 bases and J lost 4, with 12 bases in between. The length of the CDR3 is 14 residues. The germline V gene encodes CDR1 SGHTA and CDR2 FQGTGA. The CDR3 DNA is TGTGCCAGCAGCCCTCAGGGGGGATACAATGAGCAGTTCTTC. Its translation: CASSPQGGYNEQFF. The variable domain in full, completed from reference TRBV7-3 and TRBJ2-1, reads GAGVSQTPSNKVTEKGKYVELRCDPISGHTALYWYRQSLGQGPEFLIYFQGTGAADDSGLPNDRFFAVRPEGSVSTLKIQRTERGDSAVYLCASSPQGGYNEQFFGPGTRLTVL.

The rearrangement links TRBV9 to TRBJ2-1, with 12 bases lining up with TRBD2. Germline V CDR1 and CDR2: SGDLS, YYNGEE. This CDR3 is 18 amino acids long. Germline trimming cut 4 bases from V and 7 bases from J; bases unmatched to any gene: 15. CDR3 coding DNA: TGTGCCAGCAGCACCACATTGGCTAGCGGGAGGGCGATGAATGAGCAGTTCTTC. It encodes CASSTTLASGRAMNEQFF.

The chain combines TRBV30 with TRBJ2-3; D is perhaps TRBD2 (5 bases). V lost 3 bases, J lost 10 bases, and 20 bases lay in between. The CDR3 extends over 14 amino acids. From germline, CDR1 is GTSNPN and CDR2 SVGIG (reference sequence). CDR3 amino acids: CAWRPLLELEAQYF. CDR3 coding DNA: TGTGCCTGGAGGCCCTTACTGGAACTAGAGGCGCAGTATTTT.

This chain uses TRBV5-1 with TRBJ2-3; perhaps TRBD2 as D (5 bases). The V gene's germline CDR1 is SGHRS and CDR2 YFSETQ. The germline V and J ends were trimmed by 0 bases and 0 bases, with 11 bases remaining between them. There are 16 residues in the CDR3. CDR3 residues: CASSLEASLSTDTQYF. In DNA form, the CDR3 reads TGCGCCAGCAGCTTGGAGGCTAGCCTAAGCACAGATACGCAGTATTTT. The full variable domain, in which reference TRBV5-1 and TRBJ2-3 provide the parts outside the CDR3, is KAGVTQTPRYLIKTRGQQVTLSCSPISGHRSVSWYQQTPGQGLQFLFEYFSETQRNKGNFPGRFSGRQFSNSRSEMNVSTLELGDSALYLCASSLEASLSTDTQYFGPGTRLTVL.

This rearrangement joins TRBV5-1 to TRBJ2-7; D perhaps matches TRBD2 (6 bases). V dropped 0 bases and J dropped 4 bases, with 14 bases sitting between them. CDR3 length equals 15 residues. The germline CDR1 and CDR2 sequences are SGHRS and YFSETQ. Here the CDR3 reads CASSLGNLGGYEQYF. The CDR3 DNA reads TGCGCCAGCAGCTTGGGGAATCTCGGGGGTTACGAGCAGTACTTC.